A single sample is the source of the 32 T cell receptor beta chains below, sequenced in a study of T cells and Merkel cell carcinoma outcomes. Repertoires were generated with immunoSEQ multiplex PCR, while TCRdb's copy carries only in-frame clones and drops some. This table holds approximately 1,500 clones, roughly 82% found once. The sample was tumor tissue from Merkel cell carcinoma. These TCRs come from a human donor with Merkel cell carcinoma.

This clone was detected only a few times. The rearrangement joins TRBV6-4 to TRBJ1-1, with 8 bases that match TRBD1. Germline values: CDR1 MRHNA, CDR2 SNTAGT. This CDR3 comprises 15 residues. The ends lost 6 bases at V and 4 bases at J; junction bases unmatched: 10. CDR3 protein: CASSAGQGLITEAFF. Here the CDR3 DNA reads TGTGCCAGCAGCGCTGGACAGGGTTTGATCACTGAAGCTTTCTTT.

V and J are TRBV11-1 and TRBJ1-5; no clear D. CDR1 and CDR2 (germline): SGHAT, FQDESV (reference sequence). V lost 5 bases and J 4 bases, leaving 9 bases between the germline ends. This CDR3 comprises 13 residues. The CDR3 coding sequence is TGTGCCAGCAGCCCGGACGGGAATCAGCCCCAGCATTTT. This encodes CASSPDGNQPQHF.

This chain connects TRBV15 to TRBJ2-7; D possibly matches TRBD1 or TRBD2 (5 bases each). This CDR3 spans 15 amino acids. Germline loops: CDR1 LNHNV, CDR2 YYDKDF (reference sequence). The V end lost 0 bases, the J end lost 4 bases, and 13 bases lay between the germline ends. The CDR3 loop reads CATSRDVGVYYEQYF. The CDR3 DNA sequence: TGTGCCACCAGCAGAGATGTGGGGGTTTATTACGAGCAGTACTTC.

The rearrangement joins TRBV7-9 to TRBJ2-2; D is undetermined. Trimming pared 0 bases from V and 2 bases from J, leaving 7 bases between. From germline, CDR1 is SEHNR and CDR2 FQNEAQ (reference sequence). This CDR3 has 15 residues. The CDR3 sequence is CASSLAGFNTGELFF. CDR3 nucleotides: TGTGCCAGCAGCTTAGCGGGATTCAACACCGGGGAGCTGTTTTTT.

The V and J genes are TRBV5-6 and TRBJ1-5; 8 bases are shared with TRBD1. The CDR3 has 17 residues. The J segment lost 3 bases and the V segment lost 3 bases, leaving 11 bases of the junction unmatched. CDR1 is SGHDT, CDR2 YYEEEE, per germline. CDR3 sequence (DNA): TGTGCCAGCAGCTCCCGGACAGGGCCCGCCTTCAATCAGCCCCAGCATTTT. Translating it yields CASSSRTGPAFNQPQHF.

The chain is built from TRBV11-2 and TRBJ2-1, with 9 bases lining up with TRBD2. The CDR3 sequence is 18 residues long. CDR1 and CDR2 from the germline V gene are SGHAT and FQNNGV. V dropped 2 bases and J dropped 8; count of bases not matched to a gene: 16. The CDR3 nucleotides are TGTGCCAGCAGCTTAAACTTTCTAGCGGGGTGGATGGTCGATGAGCAGTTCTTC. Translation: CASSLNFLAGWMVDEQFF. Full variable domain (outside the CDR3, taken from reference TRBV11-2 and TRBJ2-1): EAGVAQSPRYKIIEKRQSVAFWCNPISGHATLYWYQQILGQGPKLLIQFQNNGVVDDSQLPKDRFSAERLKGVDSTLKIQPAKLEDSAVYLCASSLNFLAGWMVDEQFFGPGTRLTVL.

The V gene is TRBV27, the J gene TRBJ1-5; D not resolved. The CDR3 runs 14 residues. Germline values: CDR1 MNHEY, CDR2 SMNVEV (reference sequence). The V and J ends lost 1 base and 3 bases respectively, with 7 bases between them. The CDR3 bases are TGTGCCAGCAGTTTATACAGATTCAATCAGCCCCAGCATTTT. Encoded protein: CASSLYRFNQPQHF.

The chain is built from TRBV6-5 and TRBJ1-2; D gene ambiguous. This CDR3 has 12 amino acids. V was shortened by 3 bases and J by 7 bases, with 9 bases between the two germline ends. From germline, CDR1 is MNHEY and CDR2 SVGAGI. CDR3 protein: CASSYAGAGYTF. The CDR3 DNA reads TGTGCCAGCAGTTATGCGGGAGCTGGCTACACCTTC.

The chain combines TRBV5-1 with TRBJ2-5, with D tentatively TRBD1 or TRBD2 (5 bases each). The CDR3 spans 13 residues. V was clipped by 0 bases and J by 3 bases, with 6 bases between them. Germline CDR1 SGHRS, CDR2 YFSETQ. The CDR3 nucleotides read TGCGCCAGCAGCTTGGTGGGGGAAGAGACCCAGTACTTC. Amino acids: CASSLVGEETQYF.

As regards this clone: A much larger clone lies a single base off, so this may be a read error. The rearrangement uses TRBV7-9 and TRBJ2-7; D gene unclear. Trimming cost V 3 bases and J 5 bases, with 8 bases left between them. CDR3 size: 12 residues. Germline CDR1 reads SEHNR; CDR2 reads FQNEAQ (reference sequence). The CDR3 DNA reads TGTGCCAGCAGCTTTAGGACCCACGAGCAGTACTTC. This translates into CASSFRTHEQYF.

The chain recombines TRBV5-6 with TRBJ1-3, with TRBD1 matching over 8 bases. The CDR3 has 17 residues. V was pared by 1 base and J by 0 bases, with 6 bases of the junction left unmatched. Germline V lookup: CDR1 SGHDT, CDR2 YYEEEE. The CDR3 DNA follows: TGTGCCAGCAGCTTGTATACCAGGGGGCTCTCTGGAAACACCATATATTTT. This encodes CASSLYTRGLSGNTIYF.

The V gene is TRBV6-5, the J gene TRBJ1-6, with TRBD1 as a possible D gene (6 bases). In germline, CDR1 is MNHEY, CDR2 SVGAGI. The V end was cut by 4 bases, the J end by 8 bases, with 18 bases between. The CDR3 is 16 residues long. CDR3 sequence (DNA): TGTGCCAGCAGTTTGGCACAGGGAAGAAGTTATTCACCCCTCCACTTT. Amino acid sequence: CASSLAQGRSYSPLHF.

This clone was detected only once. The rearrangement uses TRBV28 and TRBJ2-7; perhaps TRBD1 as D (5 bases). Trimming stripped 7 bases from V and 2 bases from J, with 15 bases between. CDR3 size: 14 residues. Germline V gene sequence: CDR1 MDHEN, CDR2 SYDVKM. This CDR3 is CASTRYGAPYEQYF. The CDR3 DNA reads as TGTGCCAGCACCCGCTATGGGGCCCCCTACGAGCAGTACTTC. The complete variable domain, with remaining parts taken from reference TRBV28 and TRBJ2-7, reads DVKVTQSSRYLVKRTGEKVFLECVQDMDHENMFWYRQDPGLGLRLIYFSYDVKMKEKGDIPEGYSVSREKKERFSLILESASTNQTSMYLCASTRYGAPYEQYFGPGTRLTVT.

The V call is TRBV27, the J call TRBJ1-1, with D possibly TRBD1 on 6 matching bases. This CDR3 is 14 amino acids long. V was cut by 2 bases and J by 3 bases, with 10 bases left in between. The germline gives CDR1 MNHEY, CDR2 SMNVEV (reference sequence). CDR3 protein: CASSLAQGYTEAFF. CDR3 nucleotides: TGTGCCAGCAGTTTAGCGCAGGGGTACACTGAAGCTTTCTTT.

The genes are TRBV5-4 and TRBJ1-3; no definite D call. Trimming removed 3 bases at V and 7 bases at J, with 17 bases between. CDR1 is SGHNT and CDR2 is YYREEE in the germline V gene (reference sequence). The CDR3 runs to 15 residues. The CDR3 is CASSSGPIPTNTIYF. The CDR3 DNA reads as TGTGCCAGCAGCTCCGGGCCAATCCCCACGAACACCATATATTTT.

Comment on this clone: Distinct nucleotide sequences in the sample also encode this CDR3. The rearrangement links TRBV18 to TRBJ2-5; a weak D match, TRBD2 (5 bases). The CDR3 spans 13 residues. Germline assignment: CDR1 KGHSH and CDR2 LQKENI. Between the trimmed V and J ends, which lost 5 bases and 5 bases, there was a span of 12 bases. CDR3 in DNA: TGTGCCAGCTCAGCCGGTAGCGAGGAGACCCAGTACTTC. It encodes CASSAGSEETQYF.

The chain uses TRBV19 and TRBJ1-2; D uncertain. CDR1 is LNHDA and CDR2 is SQIVND in the germline V gene (reference sequence). V lost 3 bases and J lost 5, with 10 bases in between. The CDR3 runs 13 residues. The CDR3 DNA follows: TGTGCCAGTAGTATCGTGGGGTTATATGGCTACACCTTC. Amino acid sequence: CASSIVGLYGYTF. The full variable domain, completed using reference TRBV19 and TRBJ1-2, is DGGITQSPKYLFRKEGQNVTLSCEQNLNHDAMYWYRQDPGQGLRLIYYSQIVNDFQKGDIAEGYSVSREKKESFPLTVTSAQKNPTAFYLCASSIVGLYGYTFGSGTRLTVV.

The V call is TRBV5-6, the J call TRBJ2-1, with TRBD1 identical over 7 bases. V trimming: 0 bases; J trimming: 8 bases; junction bases outside the gene matches: 5. Germline CDR1 SGHDT, CDR2 YYEEEE. This CDR3 contains 14 residues. The CDR3 coding sequence is TGTGCCAGCAGCTTGGCGGCAGGGGGATATGAGCAGTTCTTC. It is translated as CASSLAAGGYEQFF. Full variable domain (outside the CDR3, taken from reference TRBV5-6 and TRBJ2-1): DAGVTQSPTHLIKTRGQQVTLRCSPKSGHDTVSWYQQALGQGPQFIFQYYEEEERQRGNFPDRFSGHQFPNYSSELNVNALLLGDSALYLCASSLAAGGYEQFFGPGTRLTVL.

In DNA, the CDR3 is TGTGCCAGCAGTCAAACAGGGTTGAACACCGGGGAGCTGTTTTTT. Translating it yields CASSQTGLNTGELFF. The chain is built from TRBV7-9 and TRBJ2-2, with D perhaps TRBD1 (6 bases). The germline V gene has CDR1 SEHNR and CDR2 FQNEAQ (reference sequence). V lost 6 bases and J lost 1, with 12 bases in between. This CDR3 contains 15 residues.

The count of this clone is one. The chain has TRBV5-1 and TRBJ2-1; 16 nucleotides line up with TRBD2. V dropped 4 bases and J dropped 6; count of bases not matched to a gene: 7. There are 17 residues in the CDR3. The germline CDR1 and CDR2 sequences are SGHRS and YFSETQ. This CDR3 reads CASSQGLAGGLINEQFF. CDR3 DNA: TGCGCCAGCAGCCAGGGACTAGCGGGGGGGCTAATCAATGAGCAGTTCTTC. Variable domain in full (rest from reference TRBV5-1 and TRBJ2-1): KAGVTQTPRYLIKTRGQQVTLSCSPISGHRSVSWYQQTPGQGLQFLFEYFSETQRNKGNFPGRFSGRQFSNSRSEMNVSTLELGDSALYLCASSQGLAGGLINEQFFGPGTRLTVL.

The chain couples TRBV7-2 to TRBJ2-7; TRBD1 matches 7 bases. This CDR3 has 14 residues. The V segment lost 3 bases and the J segment 3 bases; nucleotides outside the gene matches: 5. In germline, CDR1 is SGHTA, CDR2 FQGNSA. The CDR3: CASSFLQGSYEQYF. The CDR3 DNA reads TGTGCCAGCAGCTTCTTACAGGGGAGCTACGAGCAGTACTTC.

The rearrangement joins TRBV4-1 to TRBJ2-7, with a weak D call TRBD1 (5 bases). The V end lost 3 bases, the J end lost 3 bases, and 18 bases lay between the germline ends. Germline CDR1 is MGHRA and CDR2 is YSYEKL. The CDR3 extends over 16 amino acids. The CDR3 sequence is CASSQRLLTEFYEQYF. CDR3 nucleotide sequence: TGCGCCAGCAGCCAGAGACTTTTGACAGAGTTCTACGAGCAGTACTTC.

There are a few counts of this clone. A single base is all that separates this from a far larger clone, so a read error is likely. DNA of the CDR3: TGCGCCAGCAGCACGATAGGGGATAGCAATCAGCCCCAGCATTTT. Amino acids: CASSTIGDSNQPQHF. The chain has TRBV5-1 and TRBJ1-5, with D tentatively TRBD1 (5 bases). V shed 4 bases and J shed 0 bases, with 11 bases lying between them. The CDR3 covers 15 residues. Germline lookup yields CDR1 SGHRS and CDR2 YFSETQ.

The genes are TRBV11-2 and TRBJ2-3; no clear D gene. The CDR3 totals 13 residues. V lost 2 bases to trimming and J lost 2 bases, with 5 bases between them. The germline V gene has CDR1 SGHAT and CDR2 FQNNGV. The CDR3 bases are TGTGCCAGCAGCTTAACATACACAGATACGCAGTATTTT. Translated, it gives CASSLTYTDTQYF. The full variable domain, with the rest looked up from reference TRBV11-2 and TRBJ2-3, is EAGVAQSPRYKIIEKRQSVAFWCNPISGHATLYWYQQILGQGPKLLIQFQNNGVVDDSQLPKDRFSAERLKGVDSTLKIQPAKLEDSAVYLCASSLTYTDTQYFGPGTRLTVL.

This chain links TRBV29-1 with TRBJ1-1, with a tentative D call TRBD1 (5 bases). Trimming removed 3 bases at V and 1 base at J, with 6 bases between. The CDR3 totals 12 residues. Germline CDR1 is SQVTM and CDR2 is ANQGSEA. The CDR3 protein is CSVDTGNTEAFF. CDR3 DNA sequence: TGCAGCGTTGACACAGGGAACACTGAAGCTTTCTTT.

The chain recombines TRBV7-9 with TRBJ1-1; D unresolved. V was trimmed by 5 bases and J by 1 base, leaving 8 bases between them. Germline V CDR1 and CDR2: SEHNR, FQNEAQ (reference sequence). The CDR3 runs 13 residues. The CDR3 protein is CASSLIENTEAFF. CDR3 sequence (DNA): TGTGCCAGCAGCCTTATTGAGAACACTGAAGCTTTCTTT.

The CDR3 nucleotides are TGTGCCAGCAGCCCCCTCAATGAGCAGTTCTTC. Amino acids: CASSPLNEQFF. The V call is TRBV13, the J call TRBJ2-1; D is ambiguous. Germline V gene sequence: CDR1 PRHDT, CDR2 FYEKMQ (reference sequence). The CDR3 runs to 11 residues. V lost 5 bases, J lost 6 bases, and 5 bases lay in between.

The CDR3 bases are TGCGCCAGCAGCCAAGATATCGGGAGACAAGAGACCCAGTACTTC. Amino acids: CASSQDIGRQETQYF. The chain has TRBV4-1 and TRBJ2-5, with D perhaps TRBD2 (6 bases). Germline-derived CDR1 and CDR2 are MGHRA and YSYEKL. V shed 0 bases and J shed 2 bases, with 10 bases lying between them. The CDR3 length is 15 residues.

This clone was observed a single time. The V call is TRBV6-5, the J call TRBJ2-1; tentatively, D is TRBD1 (5 bases). Germline values: CDR1 MNHEY, CDR2 SVGAGI. This CDR3 has 15 residues. V was shortened by 0 bases and J by 4 bases, with 10 bases between the two germline ends. CDR3 residues: CASSYSGPNYNEQFF. As DNA, the CDR3 is TGTGCCAGCAGTTACTCGGGGCCAAATTACAATGAGCAGTTCTTC.

The chain carries TRBV30 and TRBJ2-7; D might be TRBD1 (5 bases). This CDR3 is built from 12 residues. Trimming left V 5 bases short and J 0 bases short, with 8 bases between. Germline assignment: CDR1 GTSNPN and CDR2 SVGIG (reference sequence). The CDR3 nucleotides read TGTGCCTGGGACAGATTCTCCTACGAGCAGTACTTC. Translating it yields CAWDRFSYEQYF.

V usage is TRBV11-2 and J usage is TRBJ2-7, with TRBD1 matching 9 bases. The germline V gene encodes CDR1 SGHAT and CDR2 FQNNGV. V was pared by 5 bases and J by 2 bases, with 10 bases of the junction left unmatched. The CDR3 totals 16 residues. This chain's CDR3 is CASSLHGTGFTYEQYF. CDR3 coding DNA: TGTGCCAGCAGCCTCCATGGGACAGGGTTTACCTACGAGCAGTACTTC. The full variable domain, its missing parts supplied by reference TRBV11-2 and TRBJ2-7, is EAGVAQSPRYKIIEKRQSVAFWCNPISGHATLYWYQQILGQGPKLLIQFQNNGVVDDSQLPKDRFSAERLKGVDSTLKIQPAKLEDSAVYLCASSLHGTGFTYEQYFGPGTRLTVT.

This clone was seen once. This chain joins TRBV19 and TRBJ2-1; TRBD1 might be the D (6 bases). The CDR3 is 15 amino acids. Germline CDR1 and CDR2: LNHDA and SQIVND (reference sequence). Between the trimmed V and J ends, which lost 2 bases and 4 bases, there was a span of 12 bases. In DNA form, the CDR3 reads TGTGCCAGTAGTATAAAGGCAGGGGCGTACAATGAGCAGTTCTTC. It yields the protein CASSIKAGAYNEQFF.